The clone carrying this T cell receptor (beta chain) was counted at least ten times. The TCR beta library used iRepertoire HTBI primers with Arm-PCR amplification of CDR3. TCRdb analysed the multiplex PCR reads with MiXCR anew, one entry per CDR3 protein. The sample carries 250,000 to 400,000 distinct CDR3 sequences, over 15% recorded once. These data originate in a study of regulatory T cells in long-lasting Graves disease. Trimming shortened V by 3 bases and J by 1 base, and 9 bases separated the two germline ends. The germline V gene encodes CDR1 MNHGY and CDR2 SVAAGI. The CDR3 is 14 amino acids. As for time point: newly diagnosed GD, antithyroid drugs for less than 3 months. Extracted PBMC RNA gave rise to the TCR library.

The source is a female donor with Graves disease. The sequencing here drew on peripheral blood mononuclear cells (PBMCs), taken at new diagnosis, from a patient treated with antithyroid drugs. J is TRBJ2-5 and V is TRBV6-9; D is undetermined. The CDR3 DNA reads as TGTGCCAGCAGTTACCGACTCTTCCAAGAGACCCAGTACTTC. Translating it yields CASSYRLFQETQYF.